These T cell receptor beta chains were read from a single sample in a study of T cells after yellow fever vaccination. TCRdb reprocessed the 5' RACE reads with MiXCR, giving one entry per CDR3 protein. Among roughly 350,000 distinct CDR3 sequences listed, approximately 4% were seen once. The sample was PBMCs, taken 5 days after the yellow fever booster vaccination. These TCRs come from a man aged 18-30 years who received the YFV17D yellow fever vaccine. Both conserved end residues are part of each CDR3. A D gene is named only where the DNA matches it firmly. Only part of the rows carry a size: once, few, many, or a class if the clone is expanded.

d_call j_call v_call clone_size cdr3_aa cdr3_nt
NA TRBJ2-5 TRBV7-2 many CASSLLQETQYF TGTGCCAGCAGCTTGCTACAAGAGACCCAGTACTTC
NA TRBJ2-1 TRBV4-3 many CASSRNEGGESYNEQFF TGCGCCAGCAGCCGAAACGAGGGGGGCGAGTCCTACAATGAGCAGTTCTTC
NA TRBJ1-6 TRBV5-1 NA CASSSTGELYNSPLHF TGCGCCAGCAGCTCGACAGGTGAACTCTATAATTCACCCCTCCACTTT
TRBD1 TRBJ1-1 TRBV4-1 few CASRQPPDRKIMNTEAFF TGCGCCAGCAGACAACCCCCGGACAGGAAAATAATGAACACTGAAGCTTTCTTT
NA TRBJ1-4 TRBV4-1 few CASSQTGSTNEKLFF TGCGCCAGCAGCCAAACAGGGTCAACTAATGAAAAACTGTTTTTT
NA TRBJ2-1 TRBV5-1 many CASSVRGPRTSDEQFF TGCGCCAGCAGCGTGAGGGGGCCCCGTACTAGCGATGAGCAGTTCTTC
NA TRBJ1-4 TRBV5-1 many CASSTGTANEKLFF TGCGCCAGCAGCACCGGGACGGCTAATGAAAAACTGTTTTTT
TRBD1 TRBJ2-5 TRBV7-9 few CASSGGTGGRHQETQYF TGTGCCAGCAGCGGGGGGACAGGGGGGAGACATCAAGAGACCCAGTACTTC
NA TRBJ2-7 TRBV25-1 NA CASSAGTGHYEQYF TGTGCCAGCAGTGCCGGGACGGGGCACTACGAGCAGTACTTC
NA TRBJ2-5 TRBV25-1 NA CASYPSGQREETQYF TGTGCCAGCTATCCCAGCGGCCAAAGGGAAGAGACCCAGTACTTC
NA TRBJ1-6 TRBV6-2/TRBV6-3 many CASRLRINSPLHF TGTGCCAGCAGGCTCAGGATTAATTCACCCCTCCACTTT
TRBD1 TRBJ2-2 TRBV5-1 few CASSSPDRDPTGELFF TGCGCCAGCAGCTCCCCGGACAGGGATCCCACCGGGGAGCTGTTTTTT
NA TRBJ2-7 TRBV7-2 many CASSPLAGAYEQYF TGTGCCAGCAGTCCCCTGGCGGGTGCCTACGAGCAGTACTTC
NA TRBJ2-2 TRBV5-4 many CASSFDTNTGELFF TGTGCCAGCAGCTTTGACACGAACACCGGGGAGCTGTTTTTT
NA TRBJ2-3 TRBV2 few CASSETGYGTDTQYF TGTGCCAGCAGCGAAACGGGGTACGGGACAGATACGCAGTATTTT
NA TRBJ2-7 TRBV5-1 many CASSLAGASEQYF TGCGCCAGCAGCTTGGCGGGGGCCTCCGAGCAGTACTTC
NA TRBJ2-7 TRBV7-6 many CASSQNRRPYEQYF TGTGCCAGCAGCCAAAACAGGCGACCCTACGAGCAGTACTTC
TRBD2 TRBJ2-2 TRBV7-2 few CASSFTGTSAGELFF TGTGCCAGCAGCTTTACCGGGACTAGCGCCGGGGAGCTGTTTTTT
TRBD2 TRBJ2-7 TRBV4-1 few CASSQVGTSGGAYEQYF TGCGCCAGCAGCCAAGTTGGGACTAGCGGGGGGGCCTACGAGCAGTACTTC
TRBD2 TRBJ2-2 TRBV5-1 few CASSALLAGRTGELFF TGCGCCAGCAGCGCCCTCCTAGCGGGACGCACCGGGGAGCTGTTTTTT
NA TRBJ1-4 TRBV28 few CASSLWGFRTNEKLFF TGTGCCAGCAGTTTATGGGGGTTCAGGACTAATGAAAAACTGTTTTTT
TRBD1 TRBJ1-4 TRBV4-3 NA CASSQGQGIEKLFF TGCGCCAGCAGCCAGGGACAGGGGATAGAAAAACTGTTTTTT
NA TRBJ2-5 TRBV9 few CASSVGGTQETQYF TGTGCCAGCAGCGTAGGGGGAACCCAAGAGACCCAGTACTTC
NA TRBJ1-4 TRBV20-1 few CSARGYGGEKLFF TGCAGTGCTAGAGGGTATGGGGGAGAAAAACTGTTTTTT
NA TRBJ2-2 TRBV7-9 NA CASSLYESGELFF TGTGCCAGCAGCCTCTACGAGAGCGGGGAGCTGTTTTTT
NA TRBJ2-3 TRBV18 NA CASSLRTAPDTQYF TGTGCCAGCTCACTCCGGACAGCTCCAGATACGCAGTATTTT
NA TRBJ2-5 TRBV29-1 few CSVALQDQETQYF TGCAGCGTGGCCCTACAGGACCAAGAGACCCAGTACTTC
TRBD1 TRBJ2-1 TRBV14 few CASSHLQGRSSYNEQFF TGTGCCAGCAGCCACCTACAGGGGCGGAGCTCCTACAATGAGCAGTTCTTC
NA TRBJ2-1 TRBV7-2 many CASSSNSYNEQFF TGTGCCAGCAGCTCCAACTCCTACAATGAGCAGTTCTTC
TRBD1 TRBJ1-4 TRBV7-6 few CASSPQDRANEKLFF TGTGCCAGCAGCCCCCAGGACAGGGCTAATGAAAAACTGTTTTTT
NA TRBJ2-7 TRBV5-1 NA CASSLGLGAAYEQYF TGCGCCAGCAGCTTGGGATTGGGGGCGGCCTACGAGCAGTACTTC
NA TRBJ2-1 TRBV12-3/TRBV12-4 NA CASSPRVDEQFF TGTGCCAGCAGTCCGAGGGTGGATGAGCAGTTCTTC
NA TRBJ2-2 TRBV7-2 few CASSLDGSAGWTGELFF TGTGCCAGCAGCTTAGACGGATCGGCAGGGTGGACCGGGGAGCTGTTTTTT
NA TRBJ1-6 TRBV5-4 NA CASSLARRHNSPLHF TGTGCCAGCAGCTTGGCAAGGAGACACAATTCACCCCTCCACTTT
NA TRBJ1-2 TRBV9 NA CASSVDPGEAANYGYTF TGTGCCAGCAGCGTAGATCCCGGGGAGGCCGCTAACTATGGCTACACCTTC
NA TRBJ1-2 TRBV29-1 NA CSASTAYGYTF TGCAGCGCTTCAACGGCCTATGGCTACACCTTC
TRBD1 TRBJ1-1 TRBV12-3/TRBV12-4 many CASSFGQGGVAEAFF TGTGCCAGCAGTTTTGGACAGGGGGGTGTGGCTGAAGCTTTCTTT
TRBD1 TRBJ1-1 TRBV5-1 few CASIPTGGMENTEAFF TGCGCCAGCATCCCGACAGGGGGTATGGAGAACACTGAAGCTTTCTTT
NA TRBJ1-1 TRBV6-1 many CASRAGLGNTEAFF TGTGCCAGCAGAGCAGGGTTGGGGAACACTGAAGCTTTCTTT
TRBD1 TRBJ2-3 TRBV6-2/TRBV6-3 NA CASSFRDRYTDTQYF TGTGCCAGCAGTTTCCGGGACAGGTACACAGATACGCAGTATTTT
NA TRBJ2-3 TRBV7-2 NA CASSRFTDTQYF TGTGCCAGCAGCAGATTCACAGATACGCAGTATTTT
TRBD2 TRBJ2-1 TRBV7-9 NA CASSAGTSGLPYNEQFF TGTGCCAGCAGCGCAGGGACTAGCGGGCTTCCCTACAATGAGCAGTTCTTC
NA TRBJ1-2 TRBV5-1 NA CASSRTVAPDGYTF TGCGCCAGCAGCCGGACTGTTGCCCCCGATGGCTACACCTTC
NA TRBJ2-2 TRBV12-3/TRBV12-4 NA CASRDLSVELFF TGTGCCAGCAGGGACTTGTCCGTGGAGCTGTTTTTT
NA TRBJ1-6 TRBV12-3/TRBV12-4 many CASRKSSYNSPLHF TGTGCCAGCAGAAAGAGCTCCTATAATTCACCCCTCCACTTT
NA TRBJ2-5 TRBV9 NA CASSVAPAAQETQYF TGTGCCAGCAGCGTAGCTCCCGCTGCCCAAGAGACCCAGTACTTC
TRBD1 TRBJ1-2 TRBV6-6 few CASSYWGTGTDYGYTF TGTGCCAGCAGTTATTGGGGGACAGGGACGGACTATGGCTACACCTTC